The following is a T cell receptor beta chain sequence with its context. Seattle patients were enrolled during active infection and followed longitudinally. This sample is part of a study of blood T cell repertoires in COVID-19. Libraries were prepared by immunoSEQ multiplex PCR; TCRdb keeps only in-frame clonotypes and omits some of them. The table shows about 310,000 clones, with roughly 90% occurring only once. This clonotype originated in a woman younger than 45 with COVID-19, enrolled during active disease. Sequenced sample: peripheral blood.

In nucleotides, the CDR3 is TGTGCCAGCAGCGTAGCTCCAGGAAACAACTATGGCTACACCTTC. Its translation is CASSVAPGNNYGYTF. The chain combines TRBV9 with TRBJ1-2; D gene uncertain. V dropped 0 bases and J dropped 2 bases, with 11 bases sitting between them. CDR3 length: 15 amino acids. CDR1 SGDLS and CDR2 YYNGEE come from the germline V gene.